Listed below are T cell receptor beta chains from one sample, sequenced in a study of T-cell reconstitution after alpha-beta-depleted transplantation in children. TCRdb independently ran MiXCR on the PCR reads; one entry per CDR3 protein. The data contain about 230,000 distinct CDR3 sequences, more than 10% of them singletons. The sample in question was PBMCs from the stem cell graft donor, obtained from the stem cell graft. Every receptor here comes from a human donor who donated a stem cell graft to a child with acute lymphoblastic leukemia. CDR3s include the opening cysteine and the closing phenylalanine or tryptophan. D genes are given only for firm matches. Size tells how often a clone was seen (once, few, many) or the class of an expanded clone, and some rows leave it out.

D	V	size	J	CDR3	DNA
.	TRBV29-1	many	TRBJ1-1	CSVDYRGNTEAFF	TGCAGCGTTGATTACCGAGGGAACACTGAAGCTTTCTTT
TRBD1	TRBV23-1	.	TRBJ2-3	CASSPILKPTGNFTDTQYF	TGCGCCAGCAGCCCAATCCTGAAACCGACAGGGAACTTCACAGATACGCAGTATTTT
TRBD2	TRBV4-3	many	TRBJ2-1	CASSPGLAGSYNEQFF	TGCGCCAGCAGCCCGGGACTAGCGGGATCCTACAATGAGCAGTTCTTC
TRBD1	TRBV6-2/TRBV6-3	many	TRBJ1-2	CASRPGQGSYGYTF	TGTGCCAGCAGGCCGGGACAGGGGTCCTATGGCTACACCTTC
.	TRBV5-1	many	TRBJ1-5	CASSYDDGENQPQHF	TGCGCCAGCAGCTACGACGACGGTGAGAATCAGCCCCAGCATTTT
.	TRBV30	many	TRBJ1-1	CAWSVLKVSEAFF	TGTGCCTGGAGTGTACTGAAGGTCTCTGAAGCTTTCTTT
TRBD2	TRBV20-1	many	TRBJ2-7	CSALTSGYEQYF	TGCAGTGCTTTGACTAGCGGATACGAGCAGTACTTC
.	TRBV5-1	many	TRBJ1-2	CASSPEPSYGYTF	TGCGCCAGCAGCCCGGAGCCCAGCTATGGCTACACCTTC
.	TRBV4-2	many	TRBJ2-7	CASSHPVTGTLSYEQYF	TGTGCCAGCAGCCATCCTGTTACAGGGACCCTCTCCTACGAGCAGTACTTC
TRBD2	TRBV12-3/TRBV12-4	many	TRBJ2-1	CASSRTSGLSNEQFF	TGTGCCAGCAGTCGTACTAGCGGTCTATCCAATGAGCAGTTCTTC
TRBD2	TRBV6-2/TRBV6-3	many	TRBJ2-1	CALSGGSSYNEQFF	TGTGCCCTTAGCGGGGGTAGCTCCTACAATGAGCAGTTCTTC
.	TRBV5-6	.	TRBJ1-5	CASSLAQGSQHF	TGTGCCAGCAGCTTGGCACAGGGAAGCCAGCATTTT
TRBD1	TRBV7-2	many	TRBJ2-7	CASSFRDRDSYEQYF	TGTGCCAGCAGCTTCCGGGACAGGGATTCCTACGAGCAGTACTTC
.	TRBV6-5	.	TRBJ2-6	CASSYSGGSGANVLTF	TGTGCCAGCAGTTACTCGGGCGGCTCTGGGGCCAACGTCCTGACTTTC
TRBD2	TRBV6-5	many	TRBJ2-7	CASRPLAGGEWEQYF	TGTGCCAGCAGACCACTAGCGGGAGGGGAGTGGGAGCAGTACTTC
.	TRBV5-1	many	TRBJ2-1	CASSFLSLENEQFF	TGCGCCAGCAGCTTCCTCTCACTAGAGAATGAGCAGTTCTTC
.	TRBV20-1	.	TRBJ2-1	CSARKPGDGGLLGNEQFF	TGCAGTGCTAGAAAACCGGGAGACGGGGGCCTTTTGGGCAATGAGCAGTTCTTC
.	TRBV7-9	many	TRBJ2-1	CASSLMLQGMNEQFF	TGTGCCAGCAGCTTAATGTTGCAGGGTATGAATGAGCAGTTCTTC
TRBD2	TRBV5-1	many	TRBJ2-1	CASSVTSGALREQFF	TGCGCCAGCAGCGTGACTAGCGGGGCCCTAAGGGAGCAGTTCTTC
.	TRBV28	.	TRBJ2-7	CASSQNIYEQYF	TGTGCCAGCAGTCAAAATATCTACGAGCAGTACTTC
.	TRBV12-3/TRBV12-4	few	TRBJ2-7	CASSLVAGGLFYEQYF	TGTGCCAGCAGTTTAGTCGCGGGTGGTTTATTCTACGAGCAGTACTTC
.	TRBV2	many	TRBJ1-1	CASKETVNTEAFF	TGTGCCAGCAAGGAGACAGTCAACACTGAAGCTTTCTTT
.	TRBV28	many	TRBJ1-1	CASMGQSQLNTEAFF	TGTGCCAGCATGGGTCAGAGCCAACTGAACACTGAAGCTTTCTTT
.	TRBV27	.	TRBJ1-2	CASSSSGHDNYGYTF	TGTGCCAGCAGTTCTTCCGGACACGATAACTATGGCTACACCTTC
.	TRBV10-3	few	TRBJ2-2	CAIGGSITGELFF	TGTGCCATTGGAGGGTCGATCACCGGGGAGCTGTTTTTT
.	TRBV6-1	.	TRBJ2-5	CASRKTAAETQYF	TGTGCCAGCAGAAAGACAGCAGCCGAGACCCAGTACTTC
.	TRBV20-1	many	TRBJ1-5	CSASFVGPENQPQHF	TGCAGTGCTAGTTTTGTGGGTCCAGAAAATCAGCCCCAGCATTTT
.	TRBV6-5	many	TRBJ2-7	CASSYERQTYEQYF	TGTGCCAGCAGTTACGAGCGCCAAACCTACGAGCAGTACTTC
.	TRBV27	many	TRBJ2-2	CASSLGLFTGELFF	TGTGCCAGCAGTTTAGGACTATTCACCGGGGAGCTGTTTTTT
.	TRBV5-1	many	TRBJ2-3	CASSRQVGQQYF	TGCGCCAGCAGCAGACAGGTCGGACAGCAGTATTTT
.	TRBV30	many	TRBJ2-4	CAWSDGELVLAKNIQYF	TGTGCCTGGAGTGACGGTGAACTAGTGTTAGCCAAAAACATTCAGTACTTC
TRBD2	TRBV5-1	many	TRBJ2-1	CASSWGLAGDRHSYNEQFF	TGCGCCAGCAGCTGGGGACTAGCGGGAGACAGGCACTCGTACAATGAGCAGTTCTTC
.	TRBV6-5	few	TRBJ1-1	CASSYSRQTNTEAFF	TGTGCCAGCAGTTACTCGCGACAGACGAACACTGAAGCTTTCTTT
.	TRBV7-9	many	TRBJ2-5	CASTQGGETQYF	TGTGCCAGCACCCAGGGGGGAGAGACCCAGTACTTC
TRBD1	TRBV5-1	many	TRBJ2-4	CASSFSRDRGNIQYF	TGCGCCAGCAGCTTTAGTCGGGACAGGGGAAACATTCAGTACTTC
TRBD1	TRBV19	many	TRBJ2-6	CASNKGDSLTSGANVLTF	TGTGCCAGCAACAAAGGGGACAGCCTGACCTCTGGGGCCAACGTCCTGACTTTC
TRBD1	TRBV29-1	many	TRBJ2-1	CSVRAGQGSYNEQFF	TGCAGCGTGCGTGCGGGACAGGGCTCGTACAATGAGCAGTTCTTC
TRBD1	TRBV27	many	TRBJ2-7	CASSLYRGQGTYEQYF	TGTGCCAGCAGTTTATATCGAGGACAGGGAACCTACGAGCAGTACTTC
.	TRBV5-1	many	TRBJ2-3	CASSLNPGPTDTQYF	TGCGCCAGCAGCTTGAATCCAGGCCCTACAGATACGCAGTATTTT
.	TRBV27	many	TRBJ2-1	CASSPSYGWNEQFF	TGTGCCAGCAGTCCTTCATATGGGTGGAATGAGCAGTTCTTC
.	TRBV7-2	.	TRBJ2-5	CASSLGGGQTQETQYF	TGTGCCAGCAGCTTAGGGGGCGGGCAGACCCAAGAGACCCAGTACTTC
.	TRBV27	many	TRBJ2-7	CASSADGSSYEQYF	TGTGCCAGCAGTGCGGACGGGAGCTCCTACGAGCAGTACTTC
TRBD1	TRBV5-1	many	TRBJ1-2	CASSLGDRGYGYTF	TGCGCCAGCAGCTTGGGAGACAGGGGCTATGGCTACACCTTC
TRBD2	TRBV28	many	TRBJ2-7	CASTIGRETYF	TGTGCCAGCACCATAGGGAGGGAGACGTACTTC
TRBD2	TRBV29-1	.	TRBJ2-5	CSAERGDPQETQYF	TGCAGCGCCGAACGGGGGGATCCCCAAGAGACCCAGTACTTC
.	TRBV23-1	.	TRBJ1-4	CASSHRGSTNEKLFF	TGCGCCAGCAGTCATCGCGGGTCAACTAATGAAAAACTGTTTTTT
.	TRBV15	many	TRBJ2-5	CATSSTGMRGETQYF	TGTGCCACCAGCAGCACCGGGATGAGGGGTGAGACCCAGTACTTC
.	TRBV29-1	few	TRBJ2-1	CSVQSLLTVPKSGQFF	TGCAGCGTTCAGAGCCTTTTGACAGTACCAAAGTCTGGGCAGTTCTTC
.	TRBV5-4	.	TRBJ2-7	CASSPPPGHGYEQYF	TGTGCCAGCAGCCCCCCCCCGGGGCACGGCTACGAGCAGTACTTC
TRBD1	TRBV6-2/TRBV6-3	many	TRBJ1-1	CASRRQGRVTEAFF	TGTGCCAGCAGGAGACAGGGTAGGGTCACTGAAGCTTTCTTT
.	TRBV9	.	TRBJ2-6	CASSGGAGANVLTF	TGTGCCAGCAGCGGGGGGGCTGGGGCCAACGTCCTGACTTTC
.	TRBV27	many	TRBJ2-2	CASSLSQTPGELFF	TGTGCCAGCAGTTTATCTCAGACTCCCGGGGAGCTGTTTTTT
.	TRBV27	.	TRBJ2-3	CASSWGHRTDTQYF	TGTGCCAGCAGTTGGGGACATCGCACAGATACGCAGTATTTT
TRBD1	TRBV10-3	.	TRBJ2-7	CAIREVTGVGTYEQYF	TGTGCCATCAGGGAGGTGACAGGGGTTGGGACCTACGAGCAGTACTTC
.	TRBV30	.	TRBJ2-1	CAWSRRVSYNEQFF	TGTGCCTGGAGTCGTAGGGTTTCCTACAATGAGCAGTTCTTC
.	TRBV6-6	many	TRBJ2-5	CASRKGGGETQYF	TGTGCCAGCAGAAAGGGGGGCGGGGAGACCCAGTACTTC
TRBD2	TRBV30	many	TRBJ2-5	CAWSVGEGLGTQYF	TGTGCCTGGAGTGTAGGGGAGGGACTGGGGACCCAGTACTTC
TRBD2	TRBV19	many	TRBJ2-7	CASSRRTSGNSYEQYF	TGTGCCAGTAGTAGAAGGACTAGCGGAAACTCCTACGAGCAGTACTTC
.	TRBV11-2	.	TRBJ2-5	CASSQGASGGETQYF	TGTGCCAGCAGCCAGGGGGCTAGCGGCGGGGAGACCCAGTACTTC